Listed below are T cell receptor beta chains from one sample, sequenced in a study of T cell repertoires in cytomegalovirus infection. In TCRdb, the reads were re-called with MiXCR into one record per CDR3 protein. The sample lists roughly 720,000 distinct CDR3 sequences; about a third were seen once. Sequences were obtained from PBMCs. Receptors were obtained from a human donor in good health (CMV status not recorded). Some clones in this sample may be carry-over from other donors' samples. Both conserved end residues are part of each CDR3. The D gene is left open where the match is weak. Clone size is stated in some rows and not others, as once, few, many or a class when expanded.

>TRBV20-1|.|TRBJ1-5|.
CSATGTDDYSNQPQHF
TGCAGTGCTACGGGGACGGATGATTATAGCAATCAGCCCCAGCATTTT
>TRBV24-1|TRBD1|TRBJ2-1|.
CATSDLPGQGYHEQFF
TGTGCCACCAGTGACCTGCCGGGACAGGGCTACCATGAGCAGTTCTTC
>TRBV6-5|.|TRBJ2-4|.
CASSRDTIAKNIQYF
TGTGCCAGCAGCCGGGACACAATAGCCAAAAACATTCAGTACTTC
>TRBV5-3|TRBD2|TRBJ2-4|.
CASSRWTSGSTNNIQYF
TGTGCCAGCAGCCGTTGGACTAGCGGGAGCACCAATAACATTCAGTACTTC
>TRBV27|.|TRBJ1-5|few
CASSLYRPRTGLNQPQHF
TGTGCCAGCAGTTTATACCGCCCACGTACAGGATTAAATCAGCCCCAGCATTTT
>TRBV28|.|TRBJ2-4|.
CASSLNPLTIAKNIQYF
TGTGCCAGCAGCCTGAACCCACTTACCATAGCCAAAAACATTCAGTACTTC
>TRBV12-3/TRBV12-4|.|TRBJ1-2|few
CASSSSARGYTF
TGTGCCAGCAGTTCCTCTGCTCGTGGCTACACCTTC
>TRBV9|TRBD1|TRBJ1-6|.
CASSVEGARNSPLHF
TGTGCCAGCAGCGTCGAGGGGGCACGGAATTCACCCCTCCACTTT
>TRBV7-9|.|TRBJ1-2|few
CASSLVARAYTF
TGTGCCAGCAGCTTAGTCGCCAGGGCCTACACCTTC
>TRBV28|.|TRBJ1-4|few
CASAHYSATNEKLFF
TGTGCCAGCGCGCACTATTCTGCAACTAATGAAAAACTGTTTTTT
>TRBV27|TRBD2|TRBJ2-7|.
CASSLLAGERADEQYF
TGTGCCAGCAGTCTCCTAGCGGGAGAAAGGGCCGACGAGCAGTACTTC
>TRBV7-2|.|TRBJ1-2|many
CASSLVRASNYGYTF
TGTGCCAGCAGCTTAGTTAGGGCCTCTAACTATGGCTACACCTTC
>TRBV29-1|TRBD2|TRBJ2-2|.
CSVPMGGAGAVGELFF
TGCAGCGTTCCCATGGGTGGAGCGGGAGCGGTCGGGGAGCTGTTTTTT
>TRBV7-8|.|TRBJ2-1|many
CATSPYNEQFF
TGTGCCACCTCGCCTTACAATGAGCAGTTCTTC
>TRBV7-9|.|TRBJ1-1|few
CASSFGQGSPEAFF
TGTGCCAGCAGCTTTGGCCAGGGGTCCCCTGAAGCTTTCTTT
>TRBV7-2|.|TRBJ1-5|many
CASSLDTGKGNQPQHF
TGTGCCAGCAGCTTAGATACAGGGAAGGGCAATCAGCCCCAGCATTTT
>TRBV18|TRBD1|TRBJ1-1|once
CASSLSKGQGQGKEAFF
TGTGCCAGCTCACTCTCTAAAGGACAGGGCCAAGGGAAAGAAGCTTTCTTT
>TRBV7-8|TRBD1|TRBJ1-4|.
CASSNQQGATDEKLFF
TGTGCCAGCAGCAACCAACAGGGGGCTACGGATGAAAAACTGTTTTTT
>TRBV27|TRBD1|TRBJ1-5|.
CASSTRQGRGQPQHF
TGTGCCAGCAGTACCCGACAGGGGAGGGGTCAGCCCCAGCATTTT